One and the same sample provided the 11 T cell receptor delta chains below, sequenced in a study of gamma-delta T cells after stem cell transplantation. TCRdb called clones from the RT-PCR reads again using CATT. The table records under 3,500 delta-chain clones, 16% of them present only once. The sequenced sample was gamma-delta T cells. These receptors originate from a human donor. It is not recorded whose cells these are; they may come from a transplant donor.

This clone was counted between two and nine times. Germline and junction disagree at one end, which may indicate a read error. The sample contains more than one DNA sequence encoding this CDR3. V is TRDV2 and J is TRDJ1; 13 nucleotides align to TRDD3. Germline V gene sequence: CDR1 GEAIGNYY, CDR2 EKD. The CDR3 has 15 amino acids. In DNA, the CDR3 is TGTGCCTGTGACAGACTGGGGGATACGCGCGATAAGCTCATCTTT. Encoded protein: CACDRLGDTRDKLIF.

This clone is large by share. The same CDR3 can be traced to other DNA sequences in this sample. V and J are TRDV2 and TRDJ2, with D possibly being TRDD1 (5 bases). V was trimmed by 4 bases and J by 0 bases, leaving 14 bases between them. The CDR3 covers 16 residues. Germline assignment: CDR1 GEAIGNYY and CDR2 EKD. The DNA of the CDR3 is TGTGCCTGTGATGAAATCCCTGGCTCTTTGACAGCACAACTCTTCTTT. Translated, it gives CACDEIPGSLTAQLFF.

This clone is classed as medium-sized. The CDR3 sequence: CACDTVLGGSTDKLIF. The CDR3 DNA is TGTGCCTGTGACACTGTTTTGGGGGGCTCGACCGATAAACTCATCTTT. The chain employs TRDV2 and TRDJ1; tentative D call: TRDD3 (6 bases). Trimming took off 1 base at V and 2 bases at J, with 16 bases between the two ends. The germline V gene encodes CDR1 GEAIGNYY and CDR2 EKD. The CDR3 is 16 amino acids.

This clone has more than one count but fewer than ten. The chain recombines TRDV2 with TRDJ1; 9 bases match TRDD3. CDR3 length: 19 residues. Germline V CDR1 and CDR2: GEAIGNYY, EKD. The J segment lost 0 bases and the V segment lost 1 base, leaving 14 bases of the junction unmatched. The CDR3 DNA follows: TGTGCCTGTGACACTTTGTACGTACTGGGGGACCGTAACACCGATAAACTCATCTTT. This encodes CACDTLYVLGDRNTDKLIF.

This clone was observed a handful of times. A much larger clone differs by one base, so this may be a read error. The sample contains more than one DNA sequence encoding this CDR3. This rearrangement joins TRDV2 to TRDJ1, with TRDD3 identical over 9 bases. The germline gives CDR1 GEAIGNYY, CDR2 EKD. This CDR3 has 18 residues. V shed 2 bases and J 5 bases; nucleotides not matched to a gene: 17. The CDR3 loop reads CACDNIRTGGNDTDKLIF. CDR3 DNA: TGTGCCTGTGACAACATCCGTACTGGGGGAAACGATACTGATAAACTCATCTTT.

The chain is built from TRDV2 and TRDJ1; a possible D gene is TRDD2 (5 bases). V was cut by 0 bases and J by 0 bases, with 16 bases left in between. Germline CDR1 is GEAIGNYY and CDR2 is EKD. The CDR3 runs 17 residues. The CDR3: CACDTVFPTRYTDKLIF. The CDR3 region has the DNA TGTGCCTGTGACACCGTCTTCCCAACCCGGTACACCGATAAACTCATCTTT.

This clone is large in the sample. The rearrangement uses TRDV2 and TRDJ1; 10 bases agree with TRDD3. The CDR3 extends over 20 amino acids. In germline, CDR1 is GEAIGNYY, CDR2 EKD. V dropped 3 bases and J dropped 0; count of bases not matched to a gene: 18. The CDR3 here is CACDPVRGDTTHQYTDKLIF. The CDR3 nucleotides are TGTGCCTGTGACCCAGTCAGGGGGGATACGACGCATCAGTACACCGATAAACTCATCTTT.

A note on this clone: This sequence is one base from a far larger clone and is likely a read error. The gene calls are TRDV2 and TRDJ1; D is unclear. CDR3 size: 20 residues. Deletions cut 1 base from V and 0 bases from J, with 26 bases between. CDR1 is GEAIGNYY, CDR2 EKD, per germline. CDR3 DNA: TGTGCCTGTGACACGAGAACAGTAGCCGACCGAGGGAATAACACCGATAAACTCATCTTT. It encodes CACDTRTVADRGNNTDKLIF.

To note about this clone: The TCRdb protein comes from a much larger clone and disagrees with this DNA's translation at residue 10, likely due to a read error; the protein given here is derived from the DNA. The chain couples TRDV2 to TRDJ3; TRDD3 is a possible D gene (5 bases). V was cut by 0 bases and J by 0 bases, with 14 bases left in between. The CDR3 loop spans 19 amino acids. The germline gives CDR1 GEAIGNYY, CDR2 EKD. CDR3 residues: CACDTPGVTISWDTRQMFF. The DNA of the CDR3 is TGTGCCTGTGACACCCCGGGGGTTACAATCTCCTGGGACACCCGACAGATGTTTTTC.

Only a few counts were recorded for this clone. The CDR3 is CACDTVGGAFTDKLIF. The CDR3 DNA sequence: TGTGCCTGTGACACTGTTGGGGGGGCCTTTACCGATAAACTCATCTTT. The chain joins TRDV2 to TRDJ1, with D possibly TRDD3 on 6 matching bases. The CDR3 covers 16 residues. Germline lookup yields CDR1 GEAIGNYY and CDR2 EKD. V shed 1 base and J shed 2 bases, with 16 bases lying between them.

This clone was seen more than once but under ten times. The chain combines TRDV2 with TRDJ1; 9 positions agree with TRDD3. This CDR3 has 14 residues. Trimming removed 2 bases from V and 2 bases from J; junction bases left unmatched: 2. CDR1 is GEAIGNYY, CDR2 EKD, per germline. As DNA, the CDR3 is TGTGCCTGTGACAGGCTGGGGGATACCGATAAACTCATCTTT. Translating gives CACDRLGDTDKLIF.